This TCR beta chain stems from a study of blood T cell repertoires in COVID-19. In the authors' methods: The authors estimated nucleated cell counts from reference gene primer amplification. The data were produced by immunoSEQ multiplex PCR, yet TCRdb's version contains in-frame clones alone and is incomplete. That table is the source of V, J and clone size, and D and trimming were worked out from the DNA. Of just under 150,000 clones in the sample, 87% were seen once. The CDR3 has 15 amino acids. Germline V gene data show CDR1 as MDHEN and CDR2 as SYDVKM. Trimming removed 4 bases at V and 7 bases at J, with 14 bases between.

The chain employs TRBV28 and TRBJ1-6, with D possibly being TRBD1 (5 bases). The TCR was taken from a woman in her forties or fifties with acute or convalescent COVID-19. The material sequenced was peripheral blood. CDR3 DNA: TGTGCCAGCAGTTCCACCCAGGGTTACAATTCACCCCTCCACTTT. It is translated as CASSSTQGYNSPLHF.